The 24 T cell receptor beta chains in this list originate from one sample, sequenced in a study of blood T cells in healthy people across ages. PCR was performed a second time for about 6 to 12 cycles using a sample-barcoded 5' primer and a J-beta primer mix. TCRdb called the 5' RACE reads again in MiXCR, with one record for every CDR3 protein. The table has more than 700,000 distinct CDR3 sequences, less than 70% seen once. The sample taken for sequencing was blood. All receptors derive from a man older than 75 in good health.

V usage is TRBV15 and J usage is TRBJ2-1; 7 bases match TRBD1. Germline V gene lookup returns CDR1 LNHNV and CDR2 YYDKDF (reference sequence). The length of the CDR3 is 16 residues. Losses at the gene ends were 0 bases for V and 8 bases for J; bases not matched to a gene: 10. CDR3 region: CATSRDPTGYGDEQFF. CDR3 coding DNA: TGTGCCACCAGCAGAGATCCGACAGGGTATGGCGATGAGCAGTTCTTC.

This clonotype was recorded only once. This rearrangement joins TRBV5-4 to TRBJ2-7, with 15 bases aligning to TRBD2. This CDR3 is 18 amino acids long. CDR1 is SGHNT and CDR2 is YYREEE in the germline V gene (reference sequence). V lost 3 bases to trimming and J lost 2 bases; unmatched junction nucleotides: 9. The CDR3 region is CASSSPGLAGGLPYEQYF. CDR3 nucleotide sequence: TGTGCCAGCAGCTCGCCGGGACTAGCGGGAGGCCTTCCCTACGAGCAGTACTTC.

The chain joins TRBV15 to TRBJ2-7, with D tentatively TRBD1 (5 bases). Looked up from germline, CDR1 is LNHNV and CDR2 is YYDKDF (reference sequence). The V end was cut by 5 bases, the J end by 3 bases, with 11 bases between. CDR3 length equals 13 residues. The chain's CDR3 is CATSAGNNYEQYF. The CDR3 DNA reads as TGTGCCACCAGCGCAGGGAATAACTACGAGCAGTACTTC.

This chain connects TRBV6-5 to TRBJ2-7, with D possibly being TRBD1 (6 bases). Trimming left V 10 bases short and J 4 bases short, with 17 bases between. Germline loops: CDR1 MNHEY, CDR2 SVGAGI. The CDR3 has 13 residues. The CDR3 bases are TGTGCCACCCATGCCCGGACAGCATACGAGCAGTACTTC. Protein: CATHARTAYEQYF.

This rearrangement joins TRBV6-5 to TRBJ2-5; TRBD1 might be the D (6 bases). The CDR3 totals 15 residues. Trimming pared 7 bases from V and 1 base from J, leaving 16 bases between. From germline, CDR1 is MNHEY and CDR2 SVGAGI. Here the CDR3 reads CASNPRGRGQETQYF. CDR3 DNA: TGTGCCAGCAACCCTAGGGGGAGAGGCCAAGAGACCCAGTACTTC.

In this sample, this clonotype turned up a few times. The V gene is TRBV24-1, the J gene TRBJ2-1; 9 bases align to TRBD1. CDR3 length: 16 residues. The junction had 3 bases not matched to a gene; V was cut back by 1 base and J by 3 bases. Per the germline V gene, CDR1 is KGHDR and CDR2 is SFDVKD. Here the CDR3 reads CATSDFGTGLYNEQFF. The CDR3 region has the DNA TGTGCCACCAGTGATTTTGGGACAGGGCTCTACAATGAGCAGTTCTTC.

The genes are TRBV7-3 and TRBJ2-1, with D possibly TRBD2 on 6 matching bases. Germline V lookup: CDR1 SGHTA, CDR2 FQGTGA. CDR3 length equals 14 residues. The germline V and J ends were trimmed by 6 bases and 4 bases, with 13 bases remaining between them. The CDR3 spells CASSLTGVYNEQFF. DNA for the CDR3: TGTGCCAGCAGTTTGACGGGAGTATACAATGAGCAGTTCTTC.

The rearrangement links TRBV20-1 to TRBJ2-7; D not certain. The J call may be faulty, since TRBJ2-5 better matches the DNA end. Germline CDR1 and CDR2: DFQATT and SNEGSKA (reference sequence). This CDR3 is 12 amino acids long. The DNA of the CDR3 is TGCAGTGTAAGAGTCGTGGGGGAGACCCAGTACTTC. Translated, it gives CSVRVVGETQYF.

This clonotype was seen once. This chain uses TRBV12-3 or TRBV12-4 with TRBJ2-6; possibly TRBD1 or TRBD2 for D (5 bases each). CDR3 length equals 16 residues. The V gene lost 7 bases and the J gene lost 1 base, with 14 bases spanning the gap. CDR3 residues: CASNDRGDSGANVLTF. The CDR3 DNA follows: TGTGCCAGCAACGACCGAGGGGATTCTGGGGCCAACGTCCTGACTTTC.

This clonotype appeared a single time. The rearrangement uses TRBV4-3 and TRBJ1-6, with unresolved D. The CDR3 extends over 16 amino acids. Between the trimmed V and J ends, which lost 0 bases and 5 bases, there was a span of 11 bases. The germline gives CDR1 LGHNA, CDR2 YSLEER. CDR3 region: CASSQDGVTNNSPLHF. DNA for the CDR3: TGCGCCAGCAGCCAAGATGGGGTGACAAATAATTCACCCCTCCACTTT.

The chain combines TRBV28 with TRBJ2-1; D unresolved. CDR3 length: 14 residues. Germline-derived CDR1 and CDR2 are MDHEN and SYDVKM. V gave up 8 bases and J gave up 1 base, with 12 bases separating them. CDR3 loop: CASASQRSYNEQFF. As DNA, the CDR3 is TGTGCCAGCGCTAGTCAAAGGTCCTACAATGAGCAGTTCTTC.

The chain joins TRBV24-1 to TRBJ2-7, with a possible D match to TRBD1 (8 bases). The CDR3 sequence is 15 residues long. The V end was cut by 5 bases, the J end by 1 base, with 14 bases between. Germline V gene lookup returns CDR1 KGHDR and CDR2 SFDVKD. The CDR3 loop reads CATSGGGTGSYEQYF. The CDR3 DNA reads TGTGCCACCAGTGGGGGGGGGACAGGTTCCTACGAGCAGTACTTC.

In the case of this clonotype: Germline is not matched at one junction end, which may reflect a read error. The chain employs TRBV28 and TRBJ2-3, with D tentatively TRBD1 or TRBD2 (6 bases each). CDR1 and CDR2 (germline): MDHEN, SYDVKM. The CDR3 covers 15 residues. Written as DNA, the CDR3 is TGTGCCAGCAGTTTAAGGGGGGTCGTGACAGATACGCGGTATTTT. Protein product: CASSLRGVVTDTRYF.

V gene TRBV2 combines with J gene TRBJ1-1; possible D gene TRBD1, 6 bases. V shed 8 bases and J shed 8 bases, with 12 bases lying between them. The CDR3 spans 11 residues. Germline CDR1 SNHLY, CDR2 FYNNEI. In nucleotides, the CDR3 is TGTGCCAGCGTACCGACAGGAGAAGCTTTCTTT. It specifies CASVPTGEAFF.

The V and J genes are TRBV5-1 and TRBJ2-5, with 10 bases aligning to TRBD1. The DNA end lines up better with TRBJ2-7; the J call may be wrong. Germline CDR1 and CDR2: SGHRS and YFSETQ. The CDR3 extends over 16 amino acids. CDR3 in amino acids: CASSLAGTGVYYEQYF. The CDR3 DNA reads as TGCGCCAGCAGCCTGGCCGGGACAGGGGTGTACTACGAGCAGTACTTC.

This chain uses TRBV12-3 or TRBV12-4 with TRBJ2-5, with 7 bases aligning to TRBD2. The CDR3 is made up of 16 amino acids. V lost 1 base and J lost 1; bases outside the gene matches: 6. DNA of the CDR3: TGTGCCAGCAGTTTAGGGACCCGGGAGGTCCAAGAGACCCAGTACTTC. Its protein product is CASSLGTREVQETQYF.

J is TRBJ2-7 and V is TRBV7-8, with TRBD1 matching 8 bases. The CDR3 runs to 16 residues. The V and J ends lost 6 bases and 1 base, in that order; junction bases with no gene match: 11. Germline CDR1 SGHVS, CDR2 FQNEAQ. CDR3 sequence: CASSHRPGGASYEQYF. DNA of the CDR3: TGTGCCAGCAGTCACCGACCAGGGGGCGCTTCCTACGAGCAGTACTTC. The whole variable domain, filled in from reference TRBV7-8 and TRBJ2-7, reads GAGVSQSPRYKVAKRGQDVALRCDPISGHVSLFWYQQALGQGPEFLTYFQNEAQLDKSGLPSDRFFAERPEGSVSTLKIQRTQQEDSAVYLCASSHRPGGASYEQYFGPGTRLTVT.

The V gene is TRBV3-1, the J gene TRBJ2-1; D perhaps matches TRBD1 (9 bases). Trimming cost V 1 base and J 5 bases, with 15 bases left between them. The CDR3 covers 16 residues. In germline, CDR1 is LGHDT, CDR2 YNNKEL (reference sequence). Here the CDR3 reads CASSQVSGTGNNEQFF. The CDR3 DNA sequence: TGTGCCAGCAGCCAAGTTAGCGGGACAGGGAACAATGAGCAGTTCTTC.

A few counts support this clonotype. This chain uses TRBV3-1 with TRBJ2-7, with 9 bases fitting TRBD1. The germline CDR1 and CDR2 sequences are LGHDT and YNNKEL (reference sequence). This CDR3 contains 15 residues. Trimming cost V 3 bases and J 7 bases; bases outside gene matches: 10. The CDR3 reads CASSQPDRGSGEQYF. The CDR3 DNA reads TGTGCCAGCAGCCAGCCGGACAGGGGATCGGGGGAGCAGTACTTC.

The chain is built from TRBV2 and TRBJ2-1; 7 bases are a match to TRBD1. The CDR3 totals 13 residues. In germline, CDR1 is SNHLY, CDR2 FYNNEI. The V and J ends lost 3 bases and 4 bases, in that order; junction bases with no gene match: 0. CDR3 DNA sequence: TGTGCCAGCAGTGAGGACAGGTACAATGAGCAGTTCTTC. Protein product: CASSEDRYNEQFF.

This clonotype has just one count. The chain couples TRBV10-3 to TRBJ2-7; a possible D gene is TRBD2 (5 bases). The ends were cut back, 5 bases at V and 7 bases at J, with 15 bases in the middle. CDR1 is ENHRY and CDR2 is SYGVKD in the germline V gene. The CDR3 is made up of 13 amino acids. As DNA, the CDR3 is TGTGCCATCAGTCCCCAATCTGAGGGTGAGCAGTACTTC. Translating gives CAISPQSEGEQYF.

The gene calls are TRBV2 and TRBJ2-2; possibly TRBD1 or TRBD2 for D (5 bases each). The CDR3 has 13 amino acids. Per the germline V gene, CDR1 is SNHLY and CDR2 is FYNNEI. The V end lost 6 bases, the J end lost 7 bases, and 12 bases lay between the germline ends. The CDR3 loop is CASRGPRGGELFF. CDR3 nucleotide sequence: TGTGCCAGCAGAGGACCGAGGGGCGGGGAGCTGTTTTTT. The complete variable domain, with remaining parts taken from reference TRBV2 and TRBJ2-2, reads EPEVTQTPSHQVTQMGQEVILRCVPISNHLYFYWYRQILGQKVEFLVSFYNNEISEKSEIFDDQFSVERPDGSNFTLKIRSTKLEDSAMYFCASRGPRGGELFFGEGSRLTVL.

This clonotype was seen once. At one of its ends the junction is not consistent with the germline gene, which may arise from a read error. The chain links TRBV27 to TRBJ1-1; D remains ambiguous. The CDR3 covers 15 residues. CDR1 and CDR2 from the germline V gene are MNHEY and SMNVEV (reference sequence). DNA for the CDR3: TGTGCCGGCAGTCCCACGGTGAGGGCGGCAGGTGAGGCTTTCTTT. Residues: CAGSPTVRAAGEAFF.

J is TRBJ2-5 and V is TRBV20-1, with a tentative D call TRBD1 (8 bases). V was clipped by 5 bases and J by 4 bases, with 17 bases between them. The CDR3 totals 14 residues. Germline V gives CDR1 DFQATT, CDR2 SNEGSKA (reference sequence). The chain's CDR3 is CSAFGQGGRETQYF. The CDR3 DNA reads as TGCAGTGCTTTCGGACAGGGAGGGCGAGAGACCCAGTACTTC.